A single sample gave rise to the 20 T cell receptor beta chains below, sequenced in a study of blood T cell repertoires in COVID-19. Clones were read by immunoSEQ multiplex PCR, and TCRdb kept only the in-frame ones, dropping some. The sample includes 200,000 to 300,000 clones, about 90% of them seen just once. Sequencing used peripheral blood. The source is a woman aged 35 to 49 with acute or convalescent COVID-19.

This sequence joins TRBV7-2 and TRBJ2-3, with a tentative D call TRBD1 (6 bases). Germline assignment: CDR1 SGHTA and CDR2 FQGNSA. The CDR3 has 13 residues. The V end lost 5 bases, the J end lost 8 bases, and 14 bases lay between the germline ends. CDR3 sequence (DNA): TGTGCCAGCAGCCTGGCCGCCAGGGGTACGCAGTATTTT. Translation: CASSLAARGTQYF.

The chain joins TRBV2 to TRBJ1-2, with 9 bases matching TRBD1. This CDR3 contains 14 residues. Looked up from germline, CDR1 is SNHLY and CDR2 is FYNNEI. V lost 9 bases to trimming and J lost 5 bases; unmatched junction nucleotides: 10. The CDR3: CASRPGQGIYGYTF. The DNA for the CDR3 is TGTGCCAGTAGACCGGGACAGGGAATTTATGGCTACACCTTC.

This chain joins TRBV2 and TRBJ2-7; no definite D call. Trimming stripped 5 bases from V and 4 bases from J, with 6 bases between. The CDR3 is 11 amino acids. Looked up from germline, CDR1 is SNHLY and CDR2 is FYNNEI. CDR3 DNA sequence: TGTGCCAGCAGTTCAGGTTACGAGCAGTACGTC. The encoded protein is CASSSGYEQYV.

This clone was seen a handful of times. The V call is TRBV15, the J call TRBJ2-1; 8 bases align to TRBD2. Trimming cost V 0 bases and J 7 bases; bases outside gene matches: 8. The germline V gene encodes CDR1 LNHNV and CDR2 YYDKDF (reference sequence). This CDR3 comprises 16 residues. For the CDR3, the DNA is TGTGCCACCAGCAGAGATTCGGGGGGGGCGGGAAATGAGCAGTTCTTC. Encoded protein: CATSRDSGGAGNEQFF.

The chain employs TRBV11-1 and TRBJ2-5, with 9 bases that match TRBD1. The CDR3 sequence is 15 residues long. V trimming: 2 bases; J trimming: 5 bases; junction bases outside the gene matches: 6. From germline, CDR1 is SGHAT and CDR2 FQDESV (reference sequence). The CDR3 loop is CASSLLTGGAETQYF. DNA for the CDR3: TGTGCCAGCAGCTTATTGACAGGGGGAGCGGAGACCCAGTACTTC.

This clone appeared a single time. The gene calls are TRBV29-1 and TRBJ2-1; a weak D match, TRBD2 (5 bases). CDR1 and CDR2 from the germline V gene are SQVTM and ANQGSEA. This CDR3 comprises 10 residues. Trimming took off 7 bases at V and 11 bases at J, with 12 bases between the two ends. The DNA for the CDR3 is TGCAGCGCAGCGGACGGCCAGCAGTTCTTC. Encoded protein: CSAADGQQFF.

CDR3 residues: CASSQVSGGLQETQYF. The DNA of the CDR3 is TGCGCCAGCAGCCAAGTCAGCGGGGGGCTCCAAGAGACCCAGTACTTC. The J gene is TRBJ2-5, the V gene TRBV4-1, with 9 bases fitting TRBD2. Germline trimming cut 1 base from V and 1 base from J; bases unmatched to any gene: 4. CDR1 and CDR2 (germline): MGHRA, YSYEKL. CDR3 size: 16 residues.

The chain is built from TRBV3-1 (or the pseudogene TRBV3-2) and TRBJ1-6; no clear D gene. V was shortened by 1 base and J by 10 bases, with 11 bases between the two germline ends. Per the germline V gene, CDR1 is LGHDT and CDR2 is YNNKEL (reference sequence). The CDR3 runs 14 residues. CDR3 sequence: CASSQAAVDSPLHF. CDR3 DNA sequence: TGTGCCAGCAGCCAAGCTGCGGTCGACTCACCCCTCCACTTT.

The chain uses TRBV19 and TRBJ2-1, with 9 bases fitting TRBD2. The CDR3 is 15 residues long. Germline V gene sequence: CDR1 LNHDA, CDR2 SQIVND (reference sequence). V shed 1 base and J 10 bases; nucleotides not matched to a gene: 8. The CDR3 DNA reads TGTGCCAGTAGTATAGCTAGCGGGGCCTGGACGGAGCAGTTCTTC. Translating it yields CASSIASGAWTEQFF.

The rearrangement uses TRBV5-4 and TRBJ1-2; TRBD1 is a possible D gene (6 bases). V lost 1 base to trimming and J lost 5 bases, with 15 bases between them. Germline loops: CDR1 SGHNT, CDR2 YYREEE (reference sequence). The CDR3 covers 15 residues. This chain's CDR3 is CASSLLGQLLYGYTF. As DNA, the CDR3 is TGTGCCAGCAGCTTGCTAGGACAGCTTTTATATGGCTACACCTTC.

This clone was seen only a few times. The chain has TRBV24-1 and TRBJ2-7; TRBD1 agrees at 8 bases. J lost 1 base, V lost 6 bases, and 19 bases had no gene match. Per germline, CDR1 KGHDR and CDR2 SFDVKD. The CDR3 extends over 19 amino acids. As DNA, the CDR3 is TGTGCCACCAGTCCCGACCCCCGGGACAGGCAAGGATTATCCTACGAGCAGTACGTC. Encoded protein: CATSPDPRDRQGLSYEQYV.

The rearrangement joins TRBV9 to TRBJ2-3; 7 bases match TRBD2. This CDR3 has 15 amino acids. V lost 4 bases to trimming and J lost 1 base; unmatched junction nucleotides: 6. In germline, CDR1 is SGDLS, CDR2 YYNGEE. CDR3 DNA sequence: TGTGCCAGCAGCCTCTTGGCGGGGGGCACAGATACGCAGTATTTT. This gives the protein CASSLLAGGTDTQYF.

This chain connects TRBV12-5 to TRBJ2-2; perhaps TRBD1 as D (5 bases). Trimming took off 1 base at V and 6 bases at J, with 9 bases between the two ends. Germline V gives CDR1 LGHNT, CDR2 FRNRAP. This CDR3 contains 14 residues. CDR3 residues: CASGLAHRSGELFF. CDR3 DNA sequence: TGTGCTAGTGGTTTGGCACACAGGTCCGGGGAGCTGTTTTTT. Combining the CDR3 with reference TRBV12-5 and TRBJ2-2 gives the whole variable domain DARVTQTPRHKVTEMGQEVTMRCQPILGHNTVFWYRQTMMQGLELLAYFRNRAPLDDSGMPKDRFSAEMPDATLATLKIQPSEPRDSAVYFCASGLAHRSGELFFGEGSRLTVL.

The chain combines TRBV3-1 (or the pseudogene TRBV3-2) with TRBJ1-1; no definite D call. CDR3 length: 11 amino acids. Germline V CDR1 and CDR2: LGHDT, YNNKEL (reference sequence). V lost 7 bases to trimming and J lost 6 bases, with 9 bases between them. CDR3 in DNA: TGTGCCAGCACCCGAGGGTCTGAAGCTTTCTTT. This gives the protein CASTRGSEAFF.

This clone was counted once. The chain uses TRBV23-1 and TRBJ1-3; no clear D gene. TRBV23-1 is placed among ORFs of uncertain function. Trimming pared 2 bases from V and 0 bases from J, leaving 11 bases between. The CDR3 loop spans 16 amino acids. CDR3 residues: CASSQRGLGSGNTIYF. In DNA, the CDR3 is TGCGCCAGCAGTCAAAGAGGACTCGGCTCTGGAAACACCATATATTTT.

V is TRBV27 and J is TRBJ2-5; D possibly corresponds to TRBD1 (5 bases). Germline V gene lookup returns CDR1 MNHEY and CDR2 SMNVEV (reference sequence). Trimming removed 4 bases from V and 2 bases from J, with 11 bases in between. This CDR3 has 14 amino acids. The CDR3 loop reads CASSYRAGQETQYF. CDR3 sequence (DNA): TGTGCCAGCAGTTACCGTGCAGGGCAAGAGACCCAGTACTTC.

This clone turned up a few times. CDR3 in amino acids: CASSDLWDRNYQSKYV. The CDR3 DNA reads as TGTGCCAGCAGTGACCTATGGGACAGGAACTACCAGAGCAAGTACGTC. The V gene is TRBV6-4, the J gene TRBJ2-7, with 8 positions matching TRBD1. Looked up from germline, CDR1 is MRHNA and CDR2 is SNTAGT. The CDR3 consists of 16 residues. V shed 2 bases, J shed 11 bases, and the junction held 17 bases outside the gene matches.

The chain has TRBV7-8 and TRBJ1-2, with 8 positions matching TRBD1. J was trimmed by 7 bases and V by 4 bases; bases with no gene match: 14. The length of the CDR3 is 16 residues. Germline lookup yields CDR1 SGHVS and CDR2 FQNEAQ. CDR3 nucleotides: TGTGCCAGCAGCTATATAGGACAGGGCGCTGTGGGTGGCTACACCTTC. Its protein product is CASSYIGQGAVGGYTF.

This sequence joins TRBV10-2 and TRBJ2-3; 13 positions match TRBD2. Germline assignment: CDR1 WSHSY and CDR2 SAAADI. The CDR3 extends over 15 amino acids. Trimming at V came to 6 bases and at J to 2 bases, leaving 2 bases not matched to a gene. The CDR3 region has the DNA TGCGCCAGCAGCGGGACTAGCGGGATCACAGATACGCAGTATTTT. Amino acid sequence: CASSGTSGITDTQYF.

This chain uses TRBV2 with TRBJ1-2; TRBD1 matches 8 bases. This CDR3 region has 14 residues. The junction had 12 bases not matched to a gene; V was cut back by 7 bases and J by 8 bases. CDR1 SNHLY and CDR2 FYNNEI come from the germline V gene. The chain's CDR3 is CASTRTGLATGYTF. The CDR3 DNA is TGTGCCAGCACCCGGACAGGGCTCGCAACCGGCTACACCTTC.